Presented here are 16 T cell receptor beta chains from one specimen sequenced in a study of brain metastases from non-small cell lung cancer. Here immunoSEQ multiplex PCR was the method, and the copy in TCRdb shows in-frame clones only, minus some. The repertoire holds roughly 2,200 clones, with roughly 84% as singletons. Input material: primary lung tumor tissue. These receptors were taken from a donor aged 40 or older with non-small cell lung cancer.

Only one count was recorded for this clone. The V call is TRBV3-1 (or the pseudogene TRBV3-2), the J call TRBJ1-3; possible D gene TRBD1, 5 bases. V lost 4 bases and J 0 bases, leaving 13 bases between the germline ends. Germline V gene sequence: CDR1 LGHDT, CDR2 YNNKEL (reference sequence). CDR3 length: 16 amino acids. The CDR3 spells CASSLEGVYSGNTIYF. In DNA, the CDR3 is TGTGCCAGCAGCCTGGAAGGGGTATACTCTGGAAACACCATATATTTT.

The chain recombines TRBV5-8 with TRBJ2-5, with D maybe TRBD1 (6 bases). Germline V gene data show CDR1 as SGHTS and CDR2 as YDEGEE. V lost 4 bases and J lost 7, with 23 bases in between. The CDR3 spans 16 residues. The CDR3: CASSPEALQGKGTQYF. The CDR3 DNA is TGTGCCAGCAGCCCTGAGGCCTTACAGGGAAAGGGGACCCAGTACTTC.

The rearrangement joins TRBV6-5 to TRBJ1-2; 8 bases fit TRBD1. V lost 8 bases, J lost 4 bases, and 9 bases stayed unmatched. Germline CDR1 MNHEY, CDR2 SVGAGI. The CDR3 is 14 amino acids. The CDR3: CASRQGHVLYGYTF. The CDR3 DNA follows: TGTGCCAGCCGACAGGGGCACGTCCTCTATGGCTACACCTTC.

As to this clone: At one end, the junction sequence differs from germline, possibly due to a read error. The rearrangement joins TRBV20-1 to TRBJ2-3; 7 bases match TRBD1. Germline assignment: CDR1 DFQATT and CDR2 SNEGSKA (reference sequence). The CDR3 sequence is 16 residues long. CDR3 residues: CSASPRQGVSTDTQYF. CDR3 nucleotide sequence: TGCAGTGCTAGTCCTCGACAGGGAGTGAGCACAGATACACAGTATTTT.

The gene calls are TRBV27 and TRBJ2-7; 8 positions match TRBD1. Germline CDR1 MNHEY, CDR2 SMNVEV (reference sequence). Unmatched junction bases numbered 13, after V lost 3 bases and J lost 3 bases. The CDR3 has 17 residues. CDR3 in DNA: TGTGCCAGCAGTTTCATATTCGACAGGGGAGGTTTCTACGAGCAGTACTTC. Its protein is CASSFIFDRGGFYEQYF.

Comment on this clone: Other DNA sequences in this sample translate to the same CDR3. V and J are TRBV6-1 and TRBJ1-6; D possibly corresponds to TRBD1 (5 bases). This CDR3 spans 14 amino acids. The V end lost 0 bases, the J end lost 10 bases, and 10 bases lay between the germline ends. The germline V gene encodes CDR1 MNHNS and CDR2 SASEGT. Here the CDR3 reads CASSEARGGSPLHF. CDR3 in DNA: TGTGCCAGCAGTGAAGCGAGGGGAGGCTCACCCCTCCACTTT.

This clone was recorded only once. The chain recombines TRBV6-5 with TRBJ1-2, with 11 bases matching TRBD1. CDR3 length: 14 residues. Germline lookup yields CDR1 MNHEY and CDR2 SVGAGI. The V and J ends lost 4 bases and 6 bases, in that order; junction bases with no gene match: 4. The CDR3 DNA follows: TGTGCCAGCAGTTGGGACAGGGGGGAAGATGGCTACACCTTC. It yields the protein CASSWDRGEDGYTF.

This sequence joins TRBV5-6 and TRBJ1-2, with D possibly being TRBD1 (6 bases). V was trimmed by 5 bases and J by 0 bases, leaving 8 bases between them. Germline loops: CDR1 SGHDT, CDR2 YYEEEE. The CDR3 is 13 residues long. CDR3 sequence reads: CASRRDTNYGYTF. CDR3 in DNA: TGTGCCAGCAGGCGGGACACTAACTATGGCTACACCTTC.

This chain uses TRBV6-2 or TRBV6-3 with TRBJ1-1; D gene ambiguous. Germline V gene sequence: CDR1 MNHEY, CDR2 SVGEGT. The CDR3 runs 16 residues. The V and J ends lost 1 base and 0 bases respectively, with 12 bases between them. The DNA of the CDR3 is TGTGCCAGCAGTTACTACAGACCGCCGGTGAACACTGAAGCTTTCTTT. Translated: CASSYYRPPVNTEAFF.

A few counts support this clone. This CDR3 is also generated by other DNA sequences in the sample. In DNA, the CDR3 is TGTGCCAGCAGCAAACAGGGGGGAAGCACTGAAGCTTTCTTT. Protein product: CASSKQGGSTEAFF. The chain combines TRBV7-9 with TRBJ1-1; 8 bases line up with TRBD1. From germline, CDR1 is SEHNR and CDR2 FQNEAQ (reference sequence). The CDR3 loop spans 14 amino acids. Germline trimming cut 5 bases from V and 4 bases from J; bases unmatched to any gene: 6.

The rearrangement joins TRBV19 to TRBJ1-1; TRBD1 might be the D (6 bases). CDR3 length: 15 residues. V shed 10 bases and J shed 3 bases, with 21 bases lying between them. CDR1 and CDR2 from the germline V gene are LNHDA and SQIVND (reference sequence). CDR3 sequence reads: CATGRPIGGYTEAFF. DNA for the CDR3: TGTGCCACCGGTAGACCGATAGGGGGGTACACTGAAGCTTTCTTT. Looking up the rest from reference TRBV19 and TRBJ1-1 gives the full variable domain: DGGITQSPKYLFRKEGQNVTLSCEQNLNHDAMYWYRQDPGQGLRLIYYSQIVNDFQKGDIAEGYSVSREKKESFPLTVTSAQKNPTAFYLCATGRPIGGYTEAFFGQGTRLTVV.

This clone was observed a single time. CDR3 sequence reads: CASSLDSYNEQFF. The CDR3, as DNA: TGTGCCAGCAGCCTTGACAGCTACAATGAGCAGTTCTTC. The chain recombines TRBV2 with TRBJ2-1, with TRBD1 as a possible D gene (5 bases). V was pared by 6 bases and J by 3 bases, with 9 bases between. This CDR3 has 13 residues. CDR1 is SNHLY, CDR2 FYNNEI, per germline.

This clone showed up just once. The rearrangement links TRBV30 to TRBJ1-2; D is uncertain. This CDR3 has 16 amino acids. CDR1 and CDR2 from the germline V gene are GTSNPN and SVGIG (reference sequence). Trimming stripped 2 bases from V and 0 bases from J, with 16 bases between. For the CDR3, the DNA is TGTGCCTGGAGTCCCCTGACACCGTCGGCTAACTATGGCTACACCTTC. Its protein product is CAWSPLTPSANYGYTF.

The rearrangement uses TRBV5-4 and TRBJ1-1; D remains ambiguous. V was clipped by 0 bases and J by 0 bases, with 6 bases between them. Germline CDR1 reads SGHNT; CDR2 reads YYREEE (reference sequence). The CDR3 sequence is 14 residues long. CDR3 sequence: CASSLEGLNTEAFF. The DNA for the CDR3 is TGTGCCAGCAGCTTGGAGGGCCTGAACACTGAAGCTTTCTTT.

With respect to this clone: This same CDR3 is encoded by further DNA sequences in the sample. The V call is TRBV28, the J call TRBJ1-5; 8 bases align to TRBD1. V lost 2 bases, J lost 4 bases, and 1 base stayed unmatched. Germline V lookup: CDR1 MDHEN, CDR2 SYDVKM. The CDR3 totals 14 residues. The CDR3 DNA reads TGTGCCAGCAGTTTAGGGACAGGAAATCAGCCCCAGCATTTT. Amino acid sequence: CASSLGTGNQPQHF.

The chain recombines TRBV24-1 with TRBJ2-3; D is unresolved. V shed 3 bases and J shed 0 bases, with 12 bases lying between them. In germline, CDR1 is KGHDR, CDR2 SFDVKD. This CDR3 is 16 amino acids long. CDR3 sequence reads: CATSDNRWSSTDTQYF. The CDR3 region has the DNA TGTGCCACCAGTGATAATAGGTGGAGTAGCACAGATACGCAGTATTTT.